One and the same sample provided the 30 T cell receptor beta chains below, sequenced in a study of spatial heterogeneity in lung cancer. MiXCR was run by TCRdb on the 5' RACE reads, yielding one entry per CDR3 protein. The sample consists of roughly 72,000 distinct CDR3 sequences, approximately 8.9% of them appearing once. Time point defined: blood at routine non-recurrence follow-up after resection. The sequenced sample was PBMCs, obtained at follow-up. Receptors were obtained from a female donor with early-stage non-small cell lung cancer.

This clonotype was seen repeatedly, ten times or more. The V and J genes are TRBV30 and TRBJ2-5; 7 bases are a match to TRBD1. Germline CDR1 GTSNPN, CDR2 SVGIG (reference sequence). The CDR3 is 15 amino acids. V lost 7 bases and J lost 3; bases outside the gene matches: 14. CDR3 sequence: CASGGPTGIKETQYF. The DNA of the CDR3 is TGTGCCTCTGGGGGCCCGACAGGGATTAAAGAGACCCAGTACTTC.

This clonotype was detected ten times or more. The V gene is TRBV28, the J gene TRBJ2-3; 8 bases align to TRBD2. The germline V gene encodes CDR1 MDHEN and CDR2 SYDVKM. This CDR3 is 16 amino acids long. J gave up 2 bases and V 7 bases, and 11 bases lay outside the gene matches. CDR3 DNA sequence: TGTGCCAGCACCTCTCGGGGGGGTACTGACACAGATACGCAGTATTTT. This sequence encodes CASTSRGGTDTDTQYF. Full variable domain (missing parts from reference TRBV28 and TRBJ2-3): DVKVTQSSRYLVKRTGEKVFLECVQDMDHENMFWYRQDPGLGLRLIYFSYDVKMKEKGDIPEGYSVSREKKERFSLILESASTNQTSMYLCASTSRGGTDTDTQYFGPGTRLTVL.

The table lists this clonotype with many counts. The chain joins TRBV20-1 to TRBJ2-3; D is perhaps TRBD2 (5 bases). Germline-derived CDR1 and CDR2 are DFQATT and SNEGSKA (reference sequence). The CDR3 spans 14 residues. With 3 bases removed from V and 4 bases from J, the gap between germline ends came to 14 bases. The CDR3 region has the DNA TGCAGTGCTAGTCTTGTCGGGGTCCCAGATACGCAGTATTTT. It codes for CSASLVGVPDTQYF.

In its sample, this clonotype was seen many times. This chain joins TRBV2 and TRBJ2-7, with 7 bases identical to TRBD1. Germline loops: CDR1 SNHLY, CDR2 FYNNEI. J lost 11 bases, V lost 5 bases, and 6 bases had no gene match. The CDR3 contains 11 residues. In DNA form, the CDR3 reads TGTGCCAGCAGTCTCGGGACAGCAAAGTACTTC. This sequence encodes CASSLGTAKYF.

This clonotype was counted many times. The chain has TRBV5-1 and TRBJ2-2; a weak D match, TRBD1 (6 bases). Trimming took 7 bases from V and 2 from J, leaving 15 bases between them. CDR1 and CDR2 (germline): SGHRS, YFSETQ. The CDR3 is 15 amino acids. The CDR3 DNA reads TGCGCCAGCTTCACCGGGACACCAAACACCGGGGAGCTGTTTTTT. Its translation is CASFTGTPNTGELFF.

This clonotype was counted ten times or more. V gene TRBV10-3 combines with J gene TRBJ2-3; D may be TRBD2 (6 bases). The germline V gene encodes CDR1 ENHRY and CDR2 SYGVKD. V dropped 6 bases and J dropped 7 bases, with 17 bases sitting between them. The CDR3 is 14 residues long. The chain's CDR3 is CAISSRGGANTQYF. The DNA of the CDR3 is TGTGCCATCAGCTCTAGGGGAGGAGCGAATACGCAGTATTTT.

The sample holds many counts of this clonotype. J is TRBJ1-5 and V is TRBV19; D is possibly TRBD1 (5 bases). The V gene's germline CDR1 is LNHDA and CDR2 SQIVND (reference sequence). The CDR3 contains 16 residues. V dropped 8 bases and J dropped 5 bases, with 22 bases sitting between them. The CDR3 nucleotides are TGTGCCAGTGCATTCCCAGGGTTAAGTACGGATCAGCCCCAGCATTTT. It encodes CASAFPGLSTDQPQHF.

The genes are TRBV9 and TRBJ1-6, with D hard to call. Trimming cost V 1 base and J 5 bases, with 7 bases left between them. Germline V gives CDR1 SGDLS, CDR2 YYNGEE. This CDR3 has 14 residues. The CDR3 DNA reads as TGTGCCAGCAGCGTAAACCCCAATAATTCACCCCTCCACTTT. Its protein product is CASSVNPNNSPLHF.

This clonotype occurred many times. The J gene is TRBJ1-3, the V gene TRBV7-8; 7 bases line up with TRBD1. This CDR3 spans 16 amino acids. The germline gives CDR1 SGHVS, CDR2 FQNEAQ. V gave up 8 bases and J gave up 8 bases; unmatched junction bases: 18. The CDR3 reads CASSYLGPGGRDTIYF. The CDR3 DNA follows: TGTGCCAGCTCCTATTTGGGCCCAGGGGGAAGAGACACCATATATTTT.

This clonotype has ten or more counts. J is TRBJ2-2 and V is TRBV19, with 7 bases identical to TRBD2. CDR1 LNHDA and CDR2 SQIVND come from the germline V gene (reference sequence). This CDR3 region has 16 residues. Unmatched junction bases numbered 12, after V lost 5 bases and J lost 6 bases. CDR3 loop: CASSPTGRAVPGELFF. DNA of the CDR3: TGTGCCAGTAGTCCTACGGGGAGGGCGGTCCCCGGGGAGCTGTTTTTT.

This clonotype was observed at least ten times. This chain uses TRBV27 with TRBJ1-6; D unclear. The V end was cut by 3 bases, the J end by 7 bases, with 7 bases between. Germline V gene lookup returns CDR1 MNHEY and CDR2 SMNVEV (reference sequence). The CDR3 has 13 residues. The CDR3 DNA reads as TGTGCCAGCAGTTTGTTTCGGAATTCACCCCTCCACTTT. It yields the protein CASSLFRNSPLHF.

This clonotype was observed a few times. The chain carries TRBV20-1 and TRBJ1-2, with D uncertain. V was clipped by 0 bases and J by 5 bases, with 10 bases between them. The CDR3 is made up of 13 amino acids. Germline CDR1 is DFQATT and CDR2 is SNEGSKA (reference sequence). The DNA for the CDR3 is TGCAGTGCTAGAGATCGACGGTATTATGGCTACACCTTC. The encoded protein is CSARDRRYYGYTF.

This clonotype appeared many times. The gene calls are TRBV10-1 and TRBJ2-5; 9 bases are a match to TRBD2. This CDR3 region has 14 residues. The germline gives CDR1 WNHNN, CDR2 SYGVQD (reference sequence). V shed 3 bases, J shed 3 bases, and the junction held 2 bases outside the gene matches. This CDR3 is CASSEAGGEETQYF. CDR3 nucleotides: TGCGCCAGCAGTGAAGCGGGAGGAGAAGAGACCCAGTACTTC.

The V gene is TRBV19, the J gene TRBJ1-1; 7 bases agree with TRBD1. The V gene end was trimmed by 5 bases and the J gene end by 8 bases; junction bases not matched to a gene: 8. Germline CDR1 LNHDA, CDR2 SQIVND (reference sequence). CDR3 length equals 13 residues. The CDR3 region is CASSRQGRAEAFF. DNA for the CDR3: TGTGCCAGTAGTCGACAGGGAAGAGCAGAAGCTTTCTTT.

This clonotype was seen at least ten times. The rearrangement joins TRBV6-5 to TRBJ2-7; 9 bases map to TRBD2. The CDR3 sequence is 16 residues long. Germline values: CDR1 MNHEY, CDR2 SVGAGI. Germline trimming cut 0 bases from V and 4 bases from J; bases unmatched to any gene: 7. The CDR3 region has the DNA TGTGCCAGCAGTTACTCGAAGCTAGCGGGACGGTACGAGCAGTACTTC. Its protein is CASSYSKLAGRYEQYF.

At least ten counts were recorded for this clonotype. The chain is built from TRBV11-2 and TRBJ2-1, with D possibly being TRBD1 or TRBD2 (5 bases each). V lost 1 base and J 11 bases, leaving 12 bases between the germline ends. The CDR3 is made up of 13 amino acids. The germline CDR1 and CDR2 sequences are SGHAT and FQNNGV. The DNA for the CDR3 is TGTGCCAGCAGCTTAGTTGGGACGGGGCAGCAGTTCTTC. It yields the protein CASSLVGTGQQFF.

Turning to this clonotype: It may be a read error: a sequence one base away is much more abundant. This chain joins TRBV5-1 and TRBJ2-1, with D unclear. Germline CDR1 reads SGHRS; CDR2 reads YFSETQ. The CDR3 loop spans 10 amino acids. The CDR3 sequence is CAGSLAEQFF. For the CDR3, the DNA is TGCGCCGGCAGCTTGGCTGAGCAGTTCTTC.

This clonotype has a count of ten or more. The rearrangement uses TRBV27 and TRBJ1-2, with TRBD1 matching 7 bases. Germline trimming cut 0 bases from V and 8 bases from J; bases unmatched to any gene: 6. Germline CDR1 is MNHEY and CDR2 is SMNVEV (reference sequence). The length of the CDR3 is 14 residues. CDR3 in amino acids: CASSLSRTGGGYTF. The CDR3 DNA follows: TGTGCCAGCAGTTTATCGAGGACAGGCGGGGGCTACACCTTC.

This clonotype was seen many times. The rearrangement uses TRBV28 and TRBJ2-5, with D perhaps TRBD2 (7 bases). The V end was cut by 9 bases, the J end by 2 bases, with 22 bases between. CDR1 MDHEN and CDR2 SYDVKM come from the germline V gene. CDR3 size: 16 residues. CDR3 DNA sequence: TGTGCCAGTGGGGGGGCTTTTCTCTTGGGGCAAGAGACCCAGTACTTC. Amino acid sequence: CASGGAFLLGQETQYF.

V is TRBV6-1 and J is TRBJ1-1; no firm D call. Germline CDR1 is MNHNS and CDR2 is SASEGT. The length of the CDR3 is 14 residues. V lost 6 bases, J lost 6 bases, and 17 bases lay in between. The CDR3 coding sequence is TGTGCCAGCAGCTTCGGACCGGAACTTGCTGAAGCTTTCTTT. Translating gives CASSFGPELAEAFF.

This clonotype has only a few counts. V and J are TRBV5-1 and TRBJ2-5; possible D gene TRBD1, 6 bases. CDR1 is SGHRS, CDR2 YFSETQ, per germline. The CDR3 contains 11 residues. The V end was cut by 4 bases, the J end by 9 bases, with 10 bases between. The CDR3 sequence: CASSSQGPQYF. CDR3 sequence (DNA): TGCGCCAGCAGCAGCCAGGGGCCCCAGTACTTC. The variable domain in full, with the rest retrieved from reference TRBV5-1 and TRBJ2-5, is KAGVTQTPRYLIKTRGQQVTLSCSPISGHRSVSWYQQTPGQGLQFLFEYFSETQRNKGNFPGRFSGRQFSNSRSEMNVSTLELGDSALYLCASSSQGPQYFGPGTRLLVL.

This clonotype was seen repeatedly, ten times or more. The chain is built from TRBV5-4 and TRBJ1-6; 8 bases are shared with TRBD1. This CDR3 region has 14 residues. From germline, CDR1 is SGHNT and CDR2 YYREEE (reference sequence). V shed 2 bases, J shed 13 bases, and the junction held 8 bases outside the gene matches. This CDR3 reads CASSFDRGGSPLHF. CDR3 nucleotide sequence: TGTGCCAGCAGCTTCGACAGGGGAGGTTCTCCCCTCCACTTT.

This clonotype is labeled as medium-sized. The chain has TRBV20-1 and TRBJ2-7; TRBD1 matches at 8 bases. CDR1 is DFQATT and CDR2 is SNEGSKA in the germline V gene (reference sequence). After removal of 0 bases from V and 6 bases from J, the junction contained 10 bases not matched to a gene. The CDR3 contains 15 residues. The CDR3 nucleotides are TGCAGTGCTAGAGAAGACAGGGGTGTTAGTGCCGAGCAGTACTTC. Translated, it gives CSAREDRGVSAEQYF.

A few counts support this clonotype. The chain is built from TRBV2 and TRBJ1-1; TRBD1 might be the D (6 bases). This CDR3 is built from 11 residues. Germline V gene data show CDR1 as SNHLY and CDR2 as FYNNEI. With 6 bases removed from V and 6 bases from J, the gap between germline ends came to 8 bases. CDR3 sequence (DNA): TGTGCCAGCAGAGGACAGCCTGAAGCTTTCTTT. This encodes CASRGQPEAFF.

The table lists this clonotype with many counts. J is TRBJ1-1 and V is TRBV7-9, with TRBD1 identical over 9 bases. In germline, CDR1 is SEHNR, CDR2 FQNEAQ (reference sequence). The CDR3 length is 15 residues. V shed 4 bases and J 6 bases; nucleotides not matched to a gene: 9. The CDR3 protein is CASSSGQGFVAEAFF. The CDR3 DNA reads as TGTGCCAGCAGCTCCGGACAGGGGTTTGTTGCTGAAGCTTTCTTT.

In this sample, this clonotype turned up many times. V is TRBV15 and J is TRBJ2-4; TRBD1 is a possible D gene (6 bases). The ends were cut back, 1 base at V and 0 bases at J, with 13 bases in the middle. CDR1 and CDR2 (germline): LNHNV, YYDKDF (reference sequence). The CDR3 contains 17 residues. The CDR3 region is CATSRVGQTLAKNIQYF. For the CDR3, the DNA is TGTGCCACCAGCAGAGTCGGACAGACTTTAGCCAAAAACATTCAGTACTTC.

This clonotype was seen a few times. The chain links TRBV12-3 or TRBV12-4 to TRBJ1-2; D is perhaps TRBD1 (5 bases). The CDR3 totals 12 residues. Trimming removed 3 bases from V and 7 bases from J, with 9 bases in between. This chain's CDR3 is CASSFQGFGYTF. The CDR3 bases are TGTGCCAGCAGTTTCCAGGGCTTTGGCTACACCTTC.

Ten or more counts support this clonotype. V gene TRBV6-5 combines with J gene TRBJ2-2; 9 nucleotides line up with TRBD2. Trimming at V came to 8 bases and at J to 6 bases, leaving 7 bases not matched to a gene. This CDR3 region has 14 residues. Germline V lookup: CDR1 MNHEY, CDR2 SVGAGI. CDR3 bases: TGTGCCAGCGGGCGGGAGGGCCAATCCGGGGAGCTGTTTTTT. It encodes CASGREGQSGELFF.

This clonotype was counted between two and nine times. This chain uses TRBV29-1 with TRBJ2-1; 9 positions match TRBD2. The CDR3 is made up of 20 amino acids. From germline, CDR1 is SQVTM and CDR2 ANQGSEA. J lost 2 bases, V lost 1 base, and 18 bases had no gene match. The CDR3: CSVEAASGKLGGGPYNEQFF. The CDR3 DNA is TGCAGCGTTGAAGCGGCTAGCGGGAAATTAGGTGGGGGGCCCTACAATGAGCAGTTCTTC.

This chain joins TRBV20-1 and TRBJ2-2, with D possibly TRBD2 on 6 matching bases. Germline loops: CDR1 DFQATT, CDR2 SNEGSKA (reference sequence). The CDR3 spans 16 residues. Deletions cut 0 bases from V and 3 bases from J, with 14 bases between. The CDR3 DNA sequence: TGCAGTGCTAGAGATGACGGGGGAAGGGACACCGGGGAGCTGTTTTTT. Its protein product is CSARDDGGRDTGELFF.